One sample yielded the 32 T cell receptor beta chains listed below, sequenced in a study of control samples from healthy donors and cancer patients. The assay was immunoSEQ multiplex PCR, and TCRdb's table has in-frame clones only and misses some. The table includes tens of thousands of clones, around 92% detected once. The sample taken for sequencing was blood. These receptors originate from a man aged 45 to 65 in good health.

V gene TRBV5-1 combines with J gene TRBJ1-1, with D possibly TRBD1 on 6 matching bases. CDR1 and CDR2 from the germline V gene are SGHRS and YFSETQ. The V and J ends lost 3 bases and 8 bases respectively, with 14 bases between them. The CDR3 contains 13 residues. In DNA, the CDR3 is TGCGCCAGCAGCTCCTTACAGGGCGTGGAAGCTTTCTTT. Its translation is CASSSLQGVEAFF.

The DNA for the CDR3 is TGTGCCTGGAGTCCTAGGGGACAGTCACGGGACACTGAAGCTTTCTTT. It translates to CAWSPRGQSRDTEAFF. The V gene is TRBV30, the J gene TRBJ1-1; 7 nucleotides line up with TRBD1. CDR1 is GTSNPN and CDR2 is SVGIG in the germline V gene (reference sequence). V was clipped by 2 bases and J by 3 bases; unmatched bases: 12. The CDR3 runs to 16 residues.

CDR3 loop: CASSPGQGEAFF. The CDR3 DNA reads TGTGCCAGCTCACCCGGACAGGGGGAAGCTTTCTTT. V usage is TRBV18 and J usage is TRBJ1-1; 9 nucleotides match TRBD1. CDR1 KGHSH and CDR2 LQKENI come from the germline V gene. The CDR3 runs 12 residues. V lost 3 bases and J lost 8; bases outside the gene matches: 1.

This clone was counted between two and nine times. The rearrangement joins TRBV6-5 to TRBJ1-5; 8 positions agree with TRBD1. The junction had 4 bases not matched to a gene; V was cut back by 5 bases and J by 4 bases. The CDR3 totals 14 residues. Germline V CDR1 and CDR2: MNHEY, SVGAGI. The CDR3 DNA follows: TGTGCCAGCAGTATCGGACAGGGTAATCAGCCCCAGCATTTT. Translated, it gives CASSIGQGNQPQHF.

This chain connects TRBV5-6 to TRBJ2-7; 8 nucleotides agree with TRBD1. The CDR3 length is 17 residues. Germline values: CDR1 SGHDT, CDR2 YYEEEE. V was pared by 3 bases and J by 0 bases, with 11 bases of the junction left unmatched. In nucleotides, the CDR3 is TGTGCCAGCAGCTCCACCTTTACAGGGGGAGGCTCCTACGAGCAGTACTTC. Translated, it gives CASSSTFTGGGSYEQYF.

This chain uses TRBV28 with TRBJ2-2, with TRBD1 matching over 7 bases. V lost 5 bases, J lost 6 bases, and 3 bases stayed unmatched. This CDR3 is built from 13 residues. CDR1 MDHEN and CDR2 SYDVKM come from the germline V gene. CDR3 coding DNA: TGTGCCAGCAGTCCTGACAGGGCCGGGGAGCTGTTTTTT. Protein: CASSPDRAGELFF.

V usage is TRBV4-1 and J usage is TRBJ2-3, with 10 nucleotides matching TRBD2. The CDR3 loop spans 18 amino acids. V lost 0 bases and J lost 5; bases outside the gene matches: 11. Germline V gene lookup returns CDR1 MGHRA and CDR2 YSYEKL. CDR3 sequence: CASSQDFGGLAAGDTQYF. In nucleotides, the CDR3 is TGCGCCAGCAGCCAAGACTTTGGAGGACTAGCGGCCGGAGATACGCAGTATTTT.

The rearrangement uses TRBV18 and TRBJ1-5, with a tentative D call TRBD1 (5 bases). The length of the CDR3 is 14 residues. V lost 6 bases and J 4 bases, leaving 13 bases between the germline ends. Looked up from germline, CDR1 is KGHSH and CDR2 is LQKENI. CDR3 region: CASSLSGNNQPQHF. The CDR3 DNA reads TGTGCCAGCTCCCTTTCAGGGAATAATCAGCCCCAGCATTTT.

The chain employs TRBV18 and TRBJ2-7; 10 bases map to TRBD2. This CDR3 has 15 residues. Germline CDR1 KGHSH, CDR2 LQKENI. V trimming: 3 bases; J trimming: 2 bases; junction bases outside the gene matches: 4. Here the CDR3 reads CASSPGLAMTYEQYF. CDR3 nucleotides: TGTGCCAGCTCACCGGGACTAGCGATGACCTACGAGCAGTACTTC. Using reference TRBV18 and TRBJ2-7 for the parts outside the CDR3, the full variable domain is NAGVMQNPRHLVRRRGQEARLRCSPMKGHSHVYWYRQLPEEGLKFMVYLQKENIIDESGMPKERFSAEFPKEGPSILRIQQVVRGDSAAYFCASSPGLAMTYEQYFGPGTRLTVT.

The CDR3 protein is CASSLGRRTSGGENIQYF. CDR3 sequence (DNA): TGTGCCAGCAGTCTGGGACGGCGGACTAGCGGGGGGGAAAACATTCAGTACTTC. The chain has TRBV6-6 and TRBJ2-4; 15 nucleotides align to TRBD2. The junction had 10 bases not matched to a gene; V was cut back by 5 bases and J by 5 bases. Germline V gene data show CDR1 as MNHNY and CDR2 as SVGAGI (reference sequence). The CDR3 spans 18 residues.

In its sample, this clone was seen a few times. The CDR3 loop reads CASSGNRDRAGRGQYF. For the CDR3, the DNA is TGTGCCAGCAGCGGCAACCGGGACAGGGCTGGGCGCGGGCAGTACTTC. The chain joins TRBV7-2 to TRBJ2-7, with TRBD1 matching over 9 bases. Germline assignment: CDR1 SGHTA and CDR2 FQGNSA. Unmatched junction bases numbered 17, after V lost 5 bases and J lost 9 bases. The CDR3 length is 16 residues. The variable domain in full, with the rest retrieved from reference TRBV7-2 and TRBJ2-7, is GAGVSQSPSNKVTEKGKDVELRCDPISGHTALYWYRQSLGQGLEFLIYFQGNSAPDKSGLPSDRFSAERTGGSVSTLTIQRTQQEDSAVYLCASSGNRDRAGRGQYFGPGTRLTVT.

The chain has TRBV9 and TRBJ2-5, with D hard to call. V lost 2 bases and J lost 5, with 7 bases in between. The CDR3 extends over 12 amino acids. The germline gives CDR1 SGDLS, CDR2 YYNGEE. CDR3 residues: CASSVNEETQYF. The CDR3 DNA sequence: TGTGCCAGCAGCGTGAATGAGGAGACCCAGTACTTC.

The chain uses TRBV9 and TRBJ2-2, with D unclear. Deletions cut 4 bases from V and 1 base from J, with 14 bases between. Germline V gene data show CDR1 as SGDLS and CDR2 as YYNGEE. The CDR3 runs 16 residues. Written as DNA, the CDR3 is TGTGCCAGCAGCTCTAGGGAAAGGTTGAACACCGGGGAGCTGTTTTTT. Residues: CASSSRERLNTGELFF.

The rearrangement joins TRBV6-5 to TRBJ2-3; maybe TRBD2 (6 bases). V was clipped by 6 bases and J by 2 bases, with 12 bases between them. The germline CDR1 and CDR2 sequences are MNHEY and SVGAGI. The CDR3 has 14 residues. DNA for the CDR3: TGTGCCAGCAGCCGGACTACCACCACAGATACGCAGTATTTT. Residues: CASSRTTTTDTQYF.

The genes are TRBV6-2 or TRBV6-3 and TRBJ1-1; possibly TRBD1 for D (5 bases). Germline lookup yields CDR1 MNHEY and CDR2 SVGEGT. V shed 0 bases and J shed 1 base, with 6 bases lying between them. CDR3 size: 14 residues. In DNA, the CDR3 is TGTGCCAGCAGTTACTCCGGGGGGAACACTGAAGCTTTCTTT. Translating it yields CASSYSGGNTEAFF.

The rearrangement uses TRBV5-1 and TRBJ2-2; D possibly uses TRBD1 or TRBD2 (7 bases each). Trimming pared 2 bases from V and 5 bases from J, leaving 13 bases between. CDR3 length: 15 residues. The germline CDR1 and CDR2 sequences are SGHRS and YFSETQ. The CDR3 sequence: CASSFFQGGTGELFF. CDR3 bases: TGCGCCAGCAGCTTTTTTCAGGGGGGGACCGGGGAGCTGTTTTTT.

The J gene is TRBJ2-5, the V gene TRBV7-9, with 9 bases matching TRBD1. CDR1 is SEHNR and CDR2 is FQNEAQ in the germline V gene (reference sequence). This CDR3 has 15 residues. V shed 6 bases, J shed 6 bases, and the junction held 11 bases outside the gene matches. As DNA, the CDR3 is TGTGCCAGCAGGTCTCTCATAGGACAGGGGAAGACCCAGTACTTC. This gives the protein CASRSLIGQGKTQYF.

This sequence joins TRBV29-1 and TRBJ1-1; D is undetermined. The CDR3 has 13 amino acids. The V gene lost 2 bases and the J gene lost 0 bases, with 7 bases spanning the gap. Germline V gene sequence: CDR1 SQVTM, CDR2 ANQGSEA. The CDR3 sequence is CSVERVMNTEAFF. In nucleotides, the CDR3 is TGCAGCGTTGAAAGGGTAATGAACACTGAAGCTTTCTTT.

The chain combines TRBV6-5 with TRBJ1-2; 7 nucleotides align to TRBD1. The CDR3 length is 14 residues. Germline values: CDR1 MNHEY, CDR2 SVGAGI. The ends lost 5 bases at V and 4 bases at J; junction bases unmatched: 7. The CDR3 loop is CASSTRQGRYGYTF. Here the CDR3 DNA reads TGTGCCAGCAGTACCCGACAGGGCCGCTATGGCTACACCTTC.

Here the CDR3 DNA reads TGTGCAGGGGACGGGCCAGATACGCAGTATTTT. Translation: CAGDGPDTQYF. V gene TRBV7-9 combines with J gene TRBJ2-3, with D possibly called TRBD1 or TRBD2 (5 bases each). This CDR3 has 11 residues. CDR1 is SEHNR, CDR2 FQNEAQ, per germline (reference sequence). The full variable domain, with the rest looked up from reference TRBV7-9 and TRBJ2-3, is DTGVSQNPRHKITKRGQNVTFRCDPISEHNRLYWYRQTLGQGPEFLTYFQNEAQLEKSRLLSDRFSAERPKGSFSTLEIQRTEQGDSAMYLCAGDGPDTQYFGPGTRLTVL.

This clone showed up just once. V gene TRBV15 combines with J gene TRBJ1-2; D is perhaps TRBD1 (6 bases). Between the trimmed V and J ends, which lost 0 bases and 4 bases, there was a span of 9 bases. The CDR3 contains 14 residues. Germline values: CDR1 LNHNV, CDR2 YYDKDF (reference sequence). CDR3 nucleotide sequence: TGTGCCACCAGCAGAGAATCGGGGGCCTATGGCTACACCTTC. Its protein is CATSRESGAYGYTF.

The chain combines TRBV28 with TRBJ2-7; 12 nucleotides align to TRBD2. CDR1 is MDHEN and CDR2 is SYDVKM in the germline V gene. Germline trimming cut 2 bases from V and 6 bases from J; bases unmatched to any gene: 2. The CDR3 runs 14 residues. In nucleotides, the CDR3 is TGTGCCAGCAGTTTAGGACTAGCGGGGCTCGAGCAGTACTTC. Its translation is CASSLGLAGLEQYF. The variable domain in full, completed from reference TRBV28 and TRBJ2-7, reads DVKVTQSSRYLVKRTGEKVFLECVQDMDHENMFWYRQDPGLGLRLIYFSYDVKMKEKGDIPEGYSVSREKKERFSLILESASTNQTSMYLCASSLGLAGLEQYFGPGTRLTVT.

The chain has TRBV12-3 or TRBV12-4 and TRBJ2-1; a possible D gene is TRBD2 (6 bases). The CDR3 runs to 13 residues. Trimming took off 5 bases at V and 7 bases at J, with 12 bases between the two ends. CDR3 in amino acids: CASSINSGNEQFF. The CDR3 nucleotides are TGTGCCAGCAGTATCAACAGCGGGAATGAGCAGTTCTTC.

This sequence joins TRBV19 and TRBJ2-6; a weak D match, TRBD2 (5 bases). The germline V gene encodes CDR1 LNHDA and CDR2 SQIVND (reference sequence). The V gene lost 5 bases and the J gene lost 2 bases, with 10 bases spanning the gap. CDR3 length equals 15 residues. The CDR3 DNA follows: TGTGCCAGTAGTGATCGGGGAACTGGGGCCAACGTCCTGACTTTC. It is translated as CASSDRGTGANVLTF.

This sequence joins TRBV4-2 and TRBJ1-1; D is perhaps TRBD1 (6 bases). The germline CDR1 and CDR2 sequences are LGHNA and YNFKEQ. The CDR3 extends over 16 amino acids. Trimming shortened V by 2 bases and J by 8 bases, and 21 bases separated the two germline ends. CDR3 sequence: CASSQRTGLERTEAFF. DNA of the CDR3: TGTGCCAGCAGCCAAAGAACAGGGCTAGAGAGGACGGAAGCTTTCTTT.

A few counts support this clone. The rearrangement links TRBV7-9 to TRBJ1-3; TRBD1 agrees at 9 bases. This CDR3 spans 16 amino acids. The germline V gene encodes CDR1 SEHNR and CDR2 FQNEAQ (reference sequence). The J segment lost 4 bases and the V segment lost 4 bases, leaving 8 bases of the junction unmatched. The chain's CDR3 is CASSSPSGTGGNTIYF. The CDR3 bases are TGTGCCAGCAGCTCCCCATCCGGGACAGGGGGAAACACCATATATTTT.

The V and J genes are TRBV24-1 and TRBJ2-5; no reliable D call. This CDR3 spans 9 amino acids. Trimming shortened V by 9 bases and J by 5 bases, and 3 bases separated the two germline ends. Germline lookup yields CDR1 KGHDR and CDR2 SFDVKD. The CDR3 coding sequence is TGTGCCACCGGGGAGACCCAGTACTTC. Translating gives CATGETQYF.

A single count supports this clone. This chain links TRBV19 with TRBJ1-1, with TRBD1 identical over 9 bases. V gave up 6 bases and J gave up 8 bases; unmatched junction bases: 7. There are 13 residues in the CDR3. Germline CDR1 LNHDA, CDR2 SQIVND (reference sequence). CDR3: CASSNTGTGEAFF. In nucleotides, the CDR3 is TGTGCCAGTAGCAACACCGGGACAGGGGAAGCTTTCTTT.

The gene calls are TRBV19 and TRBJ1-1; D is perhaps TRBD1 (5 bases). The CDR3 is 13 amino acids. Germline V gene lookup returns CDR1 LNHDA and CDR2 SQIVND (reference sequence). Trimming took off 1 base at V and 11 bases at J, with 14 bases between the two ends. The CDR3 DNA reads TGTGCCAGTAGTATAGTTTTGAGGGGAACGGCTTTCTTT. It is translated as CASSIVLRGTAFF.

The chain has TRBV9 and TRBJ1-2; D gene uncertain. Between the trimmed V and J ends, which lost 0 bases and 0 bases, there was a span of 9 bases. The CDR3 extends over 15 amino acids. CDR1 and CDR2 from the germline V gene are SGDLS and YYNGEE. The CDR3 DNA reads as TGTGCCAGCAGCGTAGGGGCAGTCTCTAACTATGGCTACACCTTC. The encoded protein is CASSVGAVSNYGYTF.

The sample holds a few counts of this clone. This sequence joins TRBV7-9 and TRBJ2-2; D call uncertain. The CDR3 is made up of 14 amino acids. The V end was cut by 5 bases, the J end by 3 bases, with 10 bases between. Germline V gene data show CDR1 as SEHNR and CDR2 as FQNEAQ (reference sequence). Here the CDR3 DNA reads TGTGCCAGCAGCCTCCGTGGGGACACCGGGGAGCTGTTTTTT. This translates into CASSLRGDTGELFF.

This clone is a singleton in its sample. The V gene is TRBV6-5, the J gene TRBJ1-1; TRBD1 agrees at 8 bases. Germline V gives CDR1 MNHEY, CDR2 SVGAGI. V lost 4 bases to trimming and J lost 1 base; unmatched junction nucleotides: 2. CDR3 length: 14 residues. Here the CDR3 reads CASSWTGPNTEAFF. The CDR3 DNA is TGTGCCAGCAGTTGGACAGGGCCGAACACTGAAGCTTTCTTT.